Below, 10 T cell receptor beta chains from the same sample are listed, as sequenced in a study of beta chain features in type 1 diabetes. The entirety of the isolated RNA underwent reverse transcription, so expressed TCRB transcripts were sequenced. Data came from immunoSEQ multiplex PCR; TCRdb stores just in-frame clones and leaves some out. The sample consists of 810,000 or so clones, about a sixth of them appearing once. Sequencing was done on a sample of naive CD4+ T cells from blood. All receptors derive from a young woman in good health.

There are a few counts of this clone. The chain uses TRBV6-1 and TRBJ2-7; TRBD1 aligns across 8 bases. With 3 bases clipped from V and 4 bases from J, the junction kept 5 bases outside the gene matches. The CDR3 spans 14 residues. Germline CDR1 and CDR2: MNHNS and SASEGT. CDR3 sequence: CASSDRTGKYEQYF. The CDR3 nucleotides are TGTGCCAGCAGTGACCGGACAGGGAAATACGAGCAGTACTTC.

This clone was observed a few times. The CDR3 loop reads CATSRELAGLYEQYF. The CDR3 coding sequence is TGTGCCACCAGCAGAGAACTAGCGGGACTATACGAGCAGTACTTC. The chain carries TRBV15 and TRBJ2-7, with 10 bases that match TRBD2. The CDR3 extends over 15 amino acids. The ends lost 0 bases at V and 4 bases at J; junction bases unmatched: 3. Germline V CDR1 and CDR2: LNHNV, YYDKDF (reference sequence).

The J gene is TRBJ2-1, the V gene TRBV6-1; TRBD1 or TRBD2 may be the D gene (6 bases each). The CDR3 runs 16 residues. Germline V gives CDR1 MNHNS, CDR2 SASEGT. V gave up 3 bases and J gave up 2 bases, with 14 bases separating them. This CDR3 is CASSDPGAGTYNEQFF. Written as DNA, the CDR3 is TGTGCCAGCAGTGATCCGGGGGCAGGGACCTACAATGAGCAGTTCTTC.

The V gene is TRBV6-6, the J gene TRBJ2-2; D remains ambiguous. V was pared by 0 bases and J by 0 bases, with 5 bases between. CDR3 length: 15 residues. Germline lookup yields CDR1 MNHNY and CDR2 SVGAGI (reference sequence). Here the CDR3 reads CASSYSMANTGELFF. CDR3 nucleotides: TGTGCCAGCAGTTACTCGATGGCGAACACCGGGGAGCTGTTTTTT.

This clone was recorded a few times. The chain has TRBV28 and TRBJ2-7; tentative D call: TRBD2 (5 bases). V was pared by 2 bases and J by 0 bases, with 11 bases between. CDR3 length: 15 residues. The V gene's germline CDR1 is MDHEN and CDR2 SYDVKM. CDR3 in amino acids: CASSLGRGLSYEQYF. CDR3 nucleotide sequence: TGTGCCAGCAGTTTAGGTCGAGGACTCTCCTACGAGCAGTACTTC.

Points on this clone: The sample has other DNA sequences that encode this CDR3 too. DNA of the CDR3: TGTGCCAGCTCACCAACGTCCGGGGAGCTGTTTTTT. Translated: CASSPTSGELFF. The chain carries TRBV18 and TRBJ2-2; D is unresolved. CDR1 KGHSH and CDR2 LQKENI come from the germline V gene. Trimming pared 2 bases from V and 6 bases from J, leaving 4 bases between. The CDR3 spans 12 residues.

The V call is TRBV9, the J call TRBJ2-2; D possibly corresponds to TRBD1 (6 bases). The CDR3 length is 17 residues. Germline CDR1 reads SGDLS; CDR2 reads YYNGEE. V lost 3 bases and J 0 bases, leaving 15 bases between the germline ends. The CDR3 spells CASSALTGFANTGELFF. CDR3 coding DNA: TGTGCCAGCAGCGCCCTTACAGGGTTCGCGAACACCGGGGAGCTGTTTTTT.

The V gene is TRBV20-1, the J gene TRBJ2-1; 7 nucleotides match TRBD2. J gave up 6 bases and V 4 bases, and 0 bases lay outside the gene matches. The CDR3 consists of 11 residues. Germline values: CDR1 DFQATT, CDR2 SNEGSKA (reference sequence). CDR3: CSATGGNEQFF. CDR3 coding DNA: TGCAGTGCTACGGGGGGCAATGAGCAGTTCTTC.

This rearrangement joins TRBV29-1 to TRBJ1-3, with 8 bases aligning to TRBD1. Trimming removed 2 bases from V and 6 bases from J; junction bases left unmatched: 0. Germline V gene sequence: CDR1 SQVTM, CDR2 ANQGSEA. The CDR3 covers 12 residues. The CDR3 DNA is TGCAGCGTTGAACAGGGGGCAAACACCATATATTTT. This encodes CSVEQGANTIYF.

V and J are TRBV9 and TRBJ1-2; D remains ambiguous. Trimming took 0 bases from V and 1 from J, leaving 7 bases between them. This CDR3 has 14 residues. Per germline, CDR1 SGDLS and CDR2 YYNGEE. Written as DNA, the CDR3 is TGTGCCAGCAGCGTAGATGCCGGTAACTATGGCTACACCTTC. Translating it yields CASSVDAGNYGYTF. Looking up the rest from reference TRBV9 and TRBJ1-2 gives the full variable domain: DSGVTQTPKHLITATGQRVTLRCSPRSGDLSVYWYQQSLDQGLQFLIQYYNGEERAKGNILERFSAQQFPDLHSELNLSSLELGDSALYFCASSVDAGNYGYTFGSGTRLTVV.